This T cell receptor (beta chain) was captured in a study of shared clonotypes between healthy human individuals. At deep level, the assay was performed. Measured with immunoSEQ multiplex PCR; TCRdb has only the in-frame clones, and not every one. Counted here are about 2.1 million clones, 85% to 95% occurring once; the ten biggest clones make up 1.7%. Naive CD8 cells, CD45RO-negative and positively selected for CCR7, excluded terminally differentiated effector memory CD45RA+ cells. The TCR was taken from a man aged 18 to 30 in good health. Some clones in this sample may be carry-over from other donors' samples. The sequenced sample was naive CD8+ T cells from PBMCs.

The CDR3 sequence is CASGKRDSTDTQYF. The CDR3 DNA is TGTGCCAGCGGGAAGCGAGATAGCACAGATACGCAGTATTTT. The V gene is TRBV2, the J gene TRBJ2-3, with D hard to call. Per germline, CDR1 SNHLY and CDR2 FYNNEI. V gave up 8 bases and J gave up 0 bases, with 12 bases separating them. The CDR3 consists of 14 residues. Based on the CDR3 plus reference TRBV2 and TRBJ2-3, the full variable domain is EPEVTQTPSHQVTQMGQEVILRCVPISNHLYFYWYRQILGQKVEFLVSFYNNEISEKSEIFDDQFSVERPDGSNFTLKIRSTKLEDSAMYFCASGKRDSTDTQYFGPGTRLTVL.